Listed here is a single T cell receptor (beta chain). Its antigen is unidentified. This sample was included in a study of regulatory T cells in long-lasting Graves disease. Time point meaning: persistent/refractory GD, antithyroid drugs over 5 years with positive TRAb. PBMC-derived RNA was used for the TCR library. General study findings and limits: Newly diagnosed Graves' patients had higher TCR diversity than persistent ones.

Sequencing libraries for TCR beta were prepared with iRepertoire HTBI primers and Arm-PCR of CDR3 regions. One entry per CDR3 protein results from TCRdb running MiXCR on the multiplex PCR reads. The sample has 450,000 or so distinct CDR3 sequences, roughly 23% seen once; the top ten hold around 13%. V gave up 4 bases and J gave up 4 bases, with 16 bases separating them. The CDR3 runs to 15 residues. Germline V gives CDR1 SGHTA, CDR2 FQGTGA. This receptor was identified in a female donor with Graves disease. This sample comprised peripheral blood mononuclear cells (PBMCs), obtained when the disease was refractory, from a patient treated with antithyroid drugs. The V call is TRBV7-3, the J call TRBJ1-1; D may be TRBD1 (5 bases). The CDR3: CASSSWPGGSTEAFF. Here the CDR3 DNA reads TGTGCCAGCAGCTCTTGGCCCGGGGGTAGCACTGAAGCTTTCTTT. Full variable domain (outside the CDR3, taken from reference TRBV7-3 and TRBJ1-1): GAGVSQTPSNKVTEKGKYVELRCDPISGHTALYWYRQSLGQGPEFLIYFQGTGAADDSGLPNDRFFAVRPEGSVSTLKIQRTERGDSAVYLCASSSWPGGSTEAFFGQGTRLTVV.